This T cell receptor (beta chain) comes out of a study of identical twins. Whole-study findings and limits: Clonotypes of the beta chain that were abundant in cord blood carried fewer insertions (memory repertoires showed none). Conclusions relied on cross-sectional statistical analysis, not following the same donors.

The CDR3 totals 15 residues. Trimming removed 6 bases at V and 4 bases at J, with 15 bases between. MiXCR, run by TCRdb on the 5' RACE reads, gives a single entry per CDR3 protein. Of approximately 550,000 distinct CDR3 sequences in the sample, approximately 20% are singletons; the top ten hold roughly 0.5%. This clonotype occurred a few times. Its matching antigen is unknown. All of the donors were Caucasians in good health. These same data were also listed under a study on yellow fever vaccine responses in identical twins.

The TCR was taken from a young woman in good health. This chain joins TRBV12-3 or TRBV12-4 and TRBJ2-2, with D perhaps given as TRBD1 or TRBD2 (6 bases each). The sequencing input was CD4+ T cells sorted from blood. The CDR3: CASRIQGSGTGELFF. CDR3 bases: TGTGCCAGCAGGATACAGGGTAGCGGCACCGGGGAGCTGTTTTTT.